Following are 7 T cell receptor beta chains from one sample sequenced in a study of graft-versus-host responses after intestinal transplantation. Profiling relied on immunoSEQ multiplex PCR, and the TCRdb table lists in-frame clones only, not all of them. This table has 13,000 to 15,000 clones, 38% appearing once. The sample here was alloreactive CD4+ T cells from a mixed lymphocyte reaction culture, taken before intestinal transplant. Subset of the sample: CFSE-low proliferating T cells sorted from roughly 6-day pre-transplant mixed lymphocyte reaction (GvH or HvG direction). The receptors come from a human patient who received an intestinal transplant.

The rearrangement links TRBV7-9 to TRBJ2-7; tentatively, D is TRBD2 (6 bases). V was trimmed by 2 bases and J by 4 bases, leaving 12 bases between them. Per germline, CDR1 SEHNR and CDR2 FQNEAQ (reference sequence). The CDR3 is made up of 14 amino acids. The CDR3, as DNA: TGTGCCAGCAGCTTATGGGCTAGCGCATACGAGCAGTACTTC. Amino acids: CASSLWASAYEQYF.

This clone has just a few counts. The rearrangement uses TRBV5-1 and TRBJ1-1, with TRBD1 matching over 8 bases. Germline V gives CDR1 SGHRS, CDR2 YFSETQ. The CDR3 contains 15 residues. V gave up 3 bases and J gave up 1 base; unmatched junction bases: 5. The CDR3 nucleotides are TGCGCCAGCAGCTCCCCCGGGACAGGGAACACTGAAGCTTTCTTT. Translation gives CASSSPGTGNTEAFF.

This clone was recorded a few times. J is TRBJ1-6 and V is TRBV7-9; TRBD1 might be the D (5 bases). Trimming shortened V by 3 bases and J by 7 bases, and 10 bases separated the two germline ends. The CDR3 loop spans 14 amino acids. Germline V gene lookup returns CDR1 SEHNR and CDR2 FQNEAQ (reference sequence). CDR3 protein: CASSFGGINSPLHF. CDR3 nucleotide sequence: TGTGCCAGCAGCTTTGGGGGGATCAATTCACCCCTCCACTTT. The full variable domain, with the rest looked up from reference TRBV7-9 and TRBJ1-6, is DTGVSQNPRHKITKRGQNVTFRCDPISEHNRLYWYRQTLGQGPEFLTYFQNEAQLEKSRLLSDRFSAERPKGSFSTLEIQRTEQGDSAMYLCASSFGGINSPLHFGNGTRLTVT.

Regarding this clone: Germline is not matched at one junction end, which may reflect a read error. The same CDR3 also results from other DNA sequences found in this sample. The gene calls are TRBV11-2 and TRBJ1-6; 7 nucleotides align to TRBD1. The CDR3 is 17 residues long. Germline loops: CDR1 SGHAT, CDR2 FQNNGV. In DNA form, the CDR3 reads TGTGCCAGCAGCCAAAGGAGGGGGCCCTCCTATAATTCCCCCCTCCACTTT. Its protein is CASSQRRGPSYNSPLHF.

V and J are TRBV19 and TRBJ2-3; 15 positions match TRBD2. CDR1 is LNHDA and CDR2 is SQIVND in the germline V gene (reference sequence). The trim removed 1 base at V and 1 base at J, leaving 3 bases unmatched. The CDR3 covers 18 residues. CDR3 residues: CASSIGTSGGGRTDTQYF. Here the CDR3 DNA reads TGTGCCAGTAGTATAGGGACTAGCGGGGGGGGACGCACAGATACGCAGTATTTT.

The gene calls are TRBV4-3 and TRBJ2-1; weak D call: TRBD2 (5 bases). The CDR3 spans 15 residues. Deletions cut 0 bases from V and 2 bases from J, with 8 bases between. The germline V gene encodes CDR1 LGHNA and CDR2 YSLEER. In nucleotides, the CDR3 is TGCGCCAGCAGCCAAGATAGGACTCCCTACAATGAGCAGTTCTTC. It specifies CASSQDRTPYNEQFF.

J is TRBJ1-5 and V is TRBV2; 9 bases align to TRBD1. The germline CDR1 and CDR2 sequences are SNHLY and FYNNEI. V shed 5 bases and J 7 bases; nucleotides not matched to a gene: 9. The CDR3 is made up of 15 amino acids. CDR3 sequence (DNA): TGTGCCAGCAGTCAACAGGGGGCGAGGGGACAGCCCCAGCATTTT. Translating gives CASSQQGARGQPQHF.